A single sample gave rise to the 11 T cell receptor beta chains below, sequenced in a study of shared clonotypes between healthy human individuals. TCRdb's copy holds only in-frame clones and misses some; the assay was immunoSEQ multiplex PCR. The sample lists more than 1,200,000 clones, less than 99% occurring once. The sample consisted of naive CD4+ T cells sorted from blood. This sample's subset: CD45RA+ positively selected. The receptors stem from a man aged 25-45 years in good health.

The chain carries TRBV28 and TRBJ2-7; D might be TRBD1 (6 bases). The CDR3 runs to 12 residues. CDR1 is MDHEN and CDR2 is SYDVKM in the germline V gene. Trimming shortened V by 8 bases and J by 0 bases, and 8 bases separated the two germline ends. CDR3 protein: CASGTFSYEQYF. Here the CDR3 DNA reads TGTGCCAGCGGGACATTCTCCTACGAGCAGTACTTC.

This sequence joins TRBV7-2 and TRBJ2-2; 8 nucleotides line up with TRBD1. The V and J ends lost 5 bases and 2 bases, in that order; junction bases with no gene match: 10. The CDR3 length is 17 residues. Germline CDR1 is SGHTA and CDR2 is FQGNSA. This CDR3 reads CASSRLSGTGNTGELFF. The CDR3 region has the DNA TGTGCCAGCAGCCGACTGTCCGGGACAGGCAACACCGGGGAGCTGTTTTTT.

The chain joins TRBV18 to TRBJ1-1; TRBD1 is a possible D gene (5 bases). Trimming took 3 bases from V and 11 from J, leaving 19 bases between them. The CDR3 consists of 14 residues. CDR1 and CDR2 from the germline V gene are KGHSH and LQKENI. The DNA of the CDR3 is TGTGCCAGCTCACCCCCCACGGTCCCTCGGGGGGCTTTCTTT. Translation: CASSPPTVPRGAFF.

The genes are TRBV27 and TRBJ1-1; 12 bases agree with TRBD1. J was trimmed by 5 bases and V by 5 bases; bases with no gene match: 15. Germline values: CDR1 MNHEY, CDR2 SMNVEV (reference sequence). The CDR3 consists of 18 residues. The CDR3 DNA is TGTGCCAGCAGTGCCAATTCCGGGACAGGGGGCGGGTGGACTGAAGCTTTCTTT. Amino acid sequence: CASSANSGTGGGWTEAFF.

Worth noting for this clone: Other nucleotide sequences from this sample produce the same CDR3. The chain combines TRBV28 with TRBJ1-1; 8 nucleotides line up with TRBD1. After removal of 8 bases from V and 1 base from J, the junction contained 3 bases not matched to a gene. The CDR3 extends over 13 amino acids. CDR1 and CDR2 (germline): MDHEN, SYDVKM. In DNA, the CDR3 is TGTGCCAGCCGCGGGACAGGGAACACTGAAGCTTTCTTT. This gives the protein CASRGTGNTEAFF.

The chain uses TRBV30 and TRBJ2-4, with unresolved D. The CDR3 contains 13 residues. The germline V gene has CDR1 GTSNPN and CDR2 SVGIG (reference sequence). V gave up 0 bases and J gave up 9 bases, with 12 bases separating them. CDR3 sequence reads: CAWSVPVLSIQYF. As DNA, the CDR3 is TGTGCCTGGAGTGTACCCGTGTTGAGCATTCAGTACTTC.

This clone was counted once. The V gene is TRBV5-8, the J gene TRBJ2-7; D gene ambiguous. There are 14 residues in the CDR3. V was cut by 4 bases and J by 4 bases, with 15 bases left in between. Per the germline V gene, CDR1 is SGHTS and CDR2 is YDEGEE. The CDR3 bases are TGTGCCAGCAGCCAACTGTCTCTGTTTTACGAGCAGTACTTC. It specifies CASSQLSLFYEQYF.

The V call is TRBV11-2, the J call TRBJ2-5; tentatively, D is TRBD1 or TRBD2 (5 bases each). V was clipped by 3 bases and J by 5 bases, with 16 bases between them. CDR3 size: 15 residues. Germline CDR1 reads SGHAT; CDR2 reads FQNNGV. CDR3 amino acids: CASSFGRGAGETQYF. CDR3 in DNA: TGTGCCAGCAGCTTTGGGAGAGGGGCAGGGGAGACCCAGTACTTC.

The rearrangement uses TRBV10-3 and TRBJ2-6, with 7 nucleotides matching TRBD1. Unmatched junction bases numbered 7, after V lost 3 bases and J lost 2 bases. CDR3 length equals 17 residues. Germline CDR1 and CDR2: ENHRY and SYGVKD. The CDR3 DNA is TGTGCCATCAGTGACCCCGGAAGGGGGCCTGGGGCCAACGTCCTGACTTTC. Translated: CAISDPGRGPGANVLTF.

V and J are TRBV10-3 and TRBJ2-1; TRBD1 matches 9 bases. V was clipped by 3 bases and J by 4 bases; unmatched bases: 10. CDR3 length: 17 amino acids. CDR1 is ENHRY and CDR2 is SYGVKD in the germline V gene. CDR3 DNA: TGTGCCATCAGTGAACCGGGACAGGGATCGCTTTACAATGAGCAGTTCTTC. Encoded protein: CAISEPGQGSLYNEQFF.

The chain is built from TRBV2 and TRBJ2-5, with a possible D match to TRBD1 (5 bases). The CDR3 consists of 13 residues. V was pared by 7 bases and J by 2 bases, with 11 bases between. The germline gives CDR1 SNHLY, CDR2 FYNNEI. This CDR3 is CASIRQRQETQYF. In DNA form, the CDR3 reads TGTGCCAGCATCAGACAGAGACAAGAGACCCAGTACTTC.